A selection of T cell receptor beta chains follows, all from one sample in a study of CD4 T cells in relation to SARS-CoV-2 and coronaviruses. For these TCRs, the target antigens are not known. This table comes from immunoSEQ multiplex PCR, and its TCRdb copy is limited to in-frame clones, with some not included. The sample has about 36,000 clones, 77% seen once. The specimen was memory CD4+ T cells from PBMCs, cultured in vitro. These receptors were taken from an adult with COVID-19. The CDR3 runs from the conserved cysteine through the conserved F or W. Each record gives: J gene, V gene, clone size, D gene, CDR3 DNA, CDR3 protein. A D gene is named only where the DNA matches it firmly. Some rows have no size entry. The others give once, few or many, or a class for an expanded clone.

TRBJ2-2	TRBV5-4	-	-	TGTGCCAGCAGCCCCACTATATCCTCCGCGAACACCGGGGAGCTGTTTTTT	CASSPTISSANTGELFF
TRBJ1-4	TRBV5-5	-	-	TGTGCCAGCAGCTTGGTTTTTGGTGAAAAACTGTTTTTT	CASSLVFGEKLFF
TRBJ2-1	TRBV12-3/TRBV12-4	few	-	TGTGCCAGCAGTACCGGGACCGACAATGAGCAGTTCTTC	CASSTGTDNEQFF
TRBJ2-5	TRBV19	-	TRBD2	TGTGCCAGTAGTCGGGAGGTCAGCGGCGGAATTCAAGAGACCCAGTACTTC	CASSREVSGGIQETQYF
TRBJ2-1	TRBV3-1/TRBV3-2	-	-	TGTGCCAGCAGCCGGGGTGGGGGGTACAATGAGCAGTTCTTC	CASSRGGGYNEQFF
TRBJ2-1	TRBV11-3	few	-	TGTGCCAGCAGCTTAGCTGGGGGAGTCTCCTACAATGAGCAGTTCTTC	CASSLAGGVSYNEQFF
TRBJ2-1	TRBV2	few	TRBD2	TGTGCCAGCAGTGACAGAGGACTAGCGGGAGAGAATGAGCAGTTCTTC	CASSDRGLAGENEQFF
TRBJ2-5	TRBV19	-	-	TGTGCCAGTAGTACGGACGCAGCCTCAGAGACCCAGTACTTC	CASSTDAASETQYF
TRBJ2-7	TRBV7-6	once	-	TGTGCCAGCAGCTTAGGTCTCAGCCAGGTGCAGTACTTC	CASSLGLSQVQYF
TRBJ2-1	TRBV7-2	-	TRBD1	TGTGCCAGCAGCCTGGACAGGGGAACCTACAATGAGCAGTTCTTC	CASSLDRGTYNEQFF
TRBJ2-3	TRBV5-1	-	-	TGCGCCAGCAGCCGACTAGAAAATGGAGATACGCAGTATTTT	CASSRLENGDTQYF
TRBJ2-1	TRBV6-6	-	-	TGTGCCAGCAGTTACTCGAAATCGGGAACCCACAATGAGCAGTTCTTC	CASSYSKSGTHNEQFF
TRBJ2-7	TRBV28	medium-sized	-	TGTGCCAGCACTTTGGGTTACGAGCAGTACTTC	CASTLGYEQYF
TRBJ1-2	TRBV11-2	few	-	TGTGCCAGCTCTAAGTCCAGGGAGGTATCCTATGGCTACACCTTC	CASSKSREVSYGYTF
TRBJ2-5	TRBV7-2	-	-	TGTGCCAGCAGCCGTAAAGTTAGCCGAGGGTTAGAGACCCAGTACTTC	CASSRKVSRGLETQYF